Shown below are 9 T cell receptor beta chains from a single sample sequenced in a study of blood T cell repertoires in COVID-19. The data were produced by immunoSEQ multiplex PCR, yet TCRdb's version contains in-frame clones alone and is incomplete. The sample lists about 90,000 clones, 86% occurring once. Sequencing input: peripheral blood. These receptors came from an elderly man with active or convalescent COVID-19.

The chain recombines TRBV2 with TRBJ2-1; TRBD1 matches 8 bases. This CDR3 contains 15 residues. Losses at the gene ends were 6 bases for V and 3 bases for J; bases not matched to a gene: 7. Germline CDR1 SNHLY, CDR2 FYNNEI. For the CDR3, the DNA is TGTGCCAGCAGGAGTGGGACAGGAGTCTACAATGAGCAGTTCTTC. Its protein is CASRSGTGVYNEQFF.

CDR3 sequence: CASSQGGANIQYF. In nucleotides, the CDR3 is TGTGCCAGCAGCCAGGGAGGCGCGAACATTCAGTACTTC. The chain is built from TRBV3-1 (or the pseudogene TRBV3-2) and TRBJ2-4; tentatively, D is TRBD2 (6 bases). V was trimmed by 3 bases and J by 7 bases, leaving 10 bases between them. This CDR3 spans 13 amino acids. The germline V gene has CDR1 LGHDT and CDR2 YNNKEL (reference sequence).

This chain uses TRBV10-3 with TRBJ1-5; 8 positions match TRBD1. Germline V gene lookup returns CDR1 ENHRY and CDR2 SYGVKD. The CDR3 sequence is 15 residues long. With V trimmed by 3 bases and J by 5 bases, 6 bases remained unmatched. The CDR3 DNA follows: TGTGCCATCAGTGATTTAGGGACAGGTTATCAGCCCCAGCATTTT. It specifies CAISDLGTGYQPQHF.

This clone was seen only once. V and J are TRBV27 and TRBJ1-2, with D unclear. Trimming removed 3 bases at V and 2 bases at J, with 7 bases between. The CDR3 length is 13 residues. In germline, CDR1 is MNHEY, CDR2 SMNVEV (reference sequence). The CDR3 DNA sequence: TGTGCCAGCAGTTTCCGGCGGAACTATGGCTACACCTTC. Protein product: CASSFRRNYGYTF.

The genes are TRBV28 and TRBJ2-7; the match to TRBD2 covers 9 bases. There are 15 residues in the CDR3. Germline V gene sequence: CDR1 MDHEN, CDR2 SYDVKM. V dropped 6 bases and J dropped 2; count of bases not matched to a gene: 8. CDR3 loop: CASSTGTSRAYEQYF. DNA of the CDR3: TGTGCCAGCAGCACCGGGACTAGCAGAGCCTACGAGCAGTACTTC.

The CDR3 nucleotides are TGTGCCTGGAGTGCTGGACTAGCGGGATATGAGCAGTACTTC. Translating it yields CAWSAGLAGYEQYF. This sequence joins TRBV30 and TRBJ2-7, with TRBD2 identical over 12 bases. This CDR3 spans 14 amino acids. Germline loops: CDR1 GTSNPN, CDR2 SVGIG (reference sequence). The ends lost 1 base at V and 7 bases at J; junction bases unmatched: 5.

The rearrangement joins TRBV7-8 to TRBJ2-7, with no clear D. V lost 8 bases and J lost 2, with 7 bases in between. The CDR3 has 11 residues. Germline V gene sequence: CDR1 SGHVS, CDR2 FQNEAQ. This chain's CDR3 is CASSRTYEQYF. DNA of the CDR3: TGTGCCAGCTCTAGAACCTACGAGCAGTACTTC.

The DNA for the CDR3 is TGTGCCAGCAGTGGTCAGCGGGAGGGCCTGAGGGAGACCCAGTACTTC. Protein sequence: CASSGQREGLRETQYF. V and J are TRBV2 and TRBJ2-5, with 10 nucleotides matching TRBD2. The V segment lost 4 bases and the J segment 5 bases; nucleotides outside the gene matches: 10. The germline V gene has CDR1 SNHLY and CDR2 FYNNEI. The CDR3 totals 16 residues.

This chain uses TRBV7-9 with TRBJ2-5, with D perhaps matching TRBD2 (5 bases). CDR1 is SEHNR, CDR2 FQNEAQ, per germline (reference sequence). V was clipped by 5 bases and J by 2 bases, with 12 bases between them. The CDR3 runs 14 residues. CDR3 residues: CASSQRWTQETQYF. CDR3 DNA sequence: TGTGCCAGCAGCCAACGTTGGACTCAAGAGACCCAGTACTTC.